This T cell receptor beta chain was profiled in a study of PD-L1 blockade in urothelial cancer. The assay was immunoSEQ multiplex PCR, and TCRdb's table has in-frame clones only and misses some. The sample lists about 70,000 clones; under 90% were seen once. Looked up from germline, CDR1 is SQVTM and CDR2 is ANQGSEA. The CDR3 is 13 amino acids. Trimming removed 4 bases from V and 6 bases from J, with 12 bases in between. Patients had locally advanced or metastatic urothelial carcinoma. The chain uses TRBV29-1 and TRBJ2-2; D is undetermined. Sequenced material: PBMCs, taken around atezolizumab (anti-PD-L1) treatment. This clonotype was sampled from a man aged 65-85 years with urothelial cancer. CDR3 residues: CSVARFSPGELFF. CDR3 DNA: TGCAGCGTTGCCAGGTTTAGTCCCGGGGAGCTGTTTTTT.